This TCR beta chain was sequenced for a study of blood T cell repertoires in COVID-19. Study summary: Some COVID-19 samples were acute and others convalescent; all came from the United States, Italy and Spain.

This CDR3 spans 14 amino acids. Unmatched junction bases numbered 6, after V lost 6 bases and J lost 7 bases. Germline V CDR1 and CDR2: MNHNY, SVGAGI (reference sequence). Data came from immunoSEQ multiplex PCR; TCRdb stores just in-frame clones and leaves some out. There are approximately 330,000 clones in the sample; 80% to 90% occur only once, and about 4.2% lies in the top ten. The chain carries TRBV6-6 and TRBJ1-4, with 9 bases identical to TRBD1. The sequenced sample was PBMCs or T cells enriched from blood (not recorded which). The source of this sequence is a woman aged 40 to 50 with acute COVID-19. The CDR3 DNA sequence: TGTGCCAGCAGCCAGACAGGGGGGATTGAAAAACTGTTTTTT. It encodes CASSQTGGIEKLFF.